This TCR beta chain was sequenced during a study of T-cell memory formation after mild COVID-19. Study background: Across donors, TCR clusters were largely donor specific. Study-level findings and limits: There was a balanced CD4/CD8 profile in clones contracting day 15 to 85, and later expanders leaned CD4+. Confirmation was lacking for SARS-CoV-2 specificity of second-wave clones that peaked on day 37.

This clonotype has a count of ten or more. No antigen is known for it. TCRdb reprocessed the 5' RACE reads via MiXCR and lists one record per CDR3 protein. The data hold 380,000 or so distinct CDR3 sequences, with around 13% observed a single time. The origin of this receptor is a man aged 18 to 29 who had mild COVID-19 (a few samples of this study predate the infection). Cell type and time point are not known. Sequenced: PBMCs or a T cell subset sorted from them (not recorded which).

The DNA for the CDR3 is TGTGCCAGCAGCGTAGCTGGAGGAAACCAAGAGACCCAGTACTTC. Translated, it gives CASSVAGGNQETQYF. The V gene is TRBV9, the J gene TRBJ2-5; possibly TRBD2 for D (5 bases). The CDR3 contains 15 residues. Trimming cost V 0 bases and J 0 bases, with 9 bases left between them. Germline assignment: CDR1 SGDLS and CDR2 YYNGEE. The whole variable domain, filled in from reference TRBV9 and TRBJ2-5, reads DSGVTQTPKHLITATGQRVTLRCSPRSGDLSVYWYQQSLDQGLQFLIQYYNGEERAKGNILERFSAQQFPDLHSELNLSSLELGDSALYFCASSVAGGNQETQYFGPGTRLLVL.